The entry below gives a single T cell receptor beta chain sequence along with its context. Primers included in the PCR were 60 Vbeta and 13 Jbeta primers. Here immunoSEQ multiplex PCR was the method, and the copy in TCRdb shows in-frame clones only, minus some. The sample lists over 70,000 clones; around 80% were seen once. The data are from a study of cytomegalovirus exposure and HLA in healthy donors. The CDR3 has 14 residues. Germline lookup yields CDR1 LNHDA and CDR2 SQIVND (reference sequence). V dropped 4 bases and J dropped 5; count of bases not matched to a gene: 5. The chain links TRBV19 to TRBJ2-7, with 10 bases matching TRBD1. The TCR sequence derives from a man aged 50 or older in good health and CMV-seropositive. The specimen was PBMCs. CDR3 DNA sequence: TGTGCCAGTAGTACAAGGGACAGGGGCAACGAGCAGTACTTC. It yields the protein CASSTRDRGNEQYF.